These 14 T cell receptor beta chains share one sample of origin, sequenced in a study of T-cell memory formation after mild COVID-19. TCRdb used MiXCR to reprocess the 5' RACE reads, holding one entry per CDR3 protein. The table includes about half a million distinct CDR3 sequences, 15% to 20% detected once. The sample was PBMCs or a T cell subset sorted from them (not recorded which). These receptors were obtained from an adult woman who had mild COVID-19 (a few samples of this study predate the infection). Cell type and time point are not known.

The rearrangement links TRBV12-3 or TRBV12-4 to TRBJ2-1, with 10 bases aligning to TRBD2. The CDR3 sequence is 15 residues long. Losses at the gene ends were 5 bases for V and 12 bases for J; bases not matched to a gene: 13. CDR3 sequence reads: CASSHTTSGPWGQFF. The CDR3 DNA is TGTGCCAGCAGTCACACGACTAGCGGGCCCTGGGGGCAGTTCTTC.

This clonotype was counted a few times. The rearrangement links TRBV6-5 to TRBJ1-2, with a weak D call TRBD1 (6 bases). V lost 7 bases to trimming and J lost 3 bases, with 15 bases between them. The CDR3 spans 14 residues. Germline assignment: CDR1 MNHEY and CDR2 SVGAGI. The CDR3 sequence: CASNPGQGHYGYTF. DNA for the CDR3: TGTGCCAGCAATCCGGGGCAGGGGCACTATGGCTACACCTTC.

This clonotype was counted ten times or more. The CDR3 nucleotides are TGCGCCAGCAGCTTGGTGGCGGGGTCCTACAATGAGCAGTTCTTC. It encodes CASSLVAGSYNEQFF. This chain uses TRBV5-1 with TRBJ2-1; tentatively, D is TRBD2 (6 bases). The V end lost 0 bases, the J end lost 1 base, and 8 bases lay between the germline ends. The CDR3 is 15 amino acids. The germline V gene encodes CDR1 SGHRS and CDR2 YFSETQ.

In its sample, this clonotype was seen a few times. The rearrangement joins TRBV5-6 to TRBJ2-1; 9 bases agree with TRBD2. V shed 8 bases and J 8 bases; nucleotides not matched to a gene: 20. The CDR3 is 17 residues long. Germline V lookup: CDR1 SGHDT, CDR2 YYEEEE. The CDR3 is CASSGLPRASGTDEQFF. The CDR3 DNA is TGTGCCAGTAGCGGGTTACCCAGAGCTAGCGGGACCGATGAGCAGTTCTTC. Full variable domain (missing parts from reference TRBV5-6 and TRBJ2-1): DAGVTQSPTHLIKTRGQQVTLRCSPKSGHDTVSWYQQALGQGPQFIFQYYEEEERQRGNFPDRFSGHQFPNYSSELNVNALLLGDSALYLCASSGLPRASGTDEQFFGPGTRLTVL.

The table lists this clonotype with a few counts. The chain has TRBV9 and TRBJ2-3, with a weak D call TRBD2 (6 bases). The CDR3 contains 15 residues. V was cut by 1 base and J by 4 bases, with 13 bases left in between. Germline CDR1 is SGDLS and CDR2 is YYNGEE. CDR3 nucleotides: TGTGCCAGCAGCGTATGGGGGGAAGAGGCAGATACGCAGTATTTT. It yields the protein CASSVWGEEADTQYF.

The rearrangement uses TRBV7-2 and TRBJ1-1, with D uncertain. Germline V gives CDR1 SGHTA, CDR2 FQGNSA. V lost 4 bases and J 1 base, leaving 10 bases between the germline ends. CDR3 length: 14 residues. The CDR3 spells CASSSEYSNTEAFF. CDR3 DNA sequence: TGTGCCAGCAGCTCGGAGTATTCGAACACTGAAGCTTTCTTT.

The V and J genes are TRBV20-1 and TRBJ2-7; 16 nucleotides line up with TRBD2. The V gene's germline CDR1 is DFQATT and CDR2 SNEGSKA (reference sequence). J was trimmed by 0 bases and V by 5 bases; bases with no gene match: 10. The CDR3 totals 18 residues. The CDR3 coding sequence is TGCAGTGCTGAAGATGCGGGACTAGCGGGAGGGGGCTCCTACGAGCAGTACTTC. Translating it yields CSAEDAGLAGGGSYEQYF.

This clonotype was recorded at least ten times. The genes are TRBV5-1 and TRBJ2-3; tentatively, D is TRBD1 (6 bases). CDR1 is SGHRS and CDR2 is YFSETQ in the germline V gene. The CDR3 loop spans 17 amino acids. Trimming removed 0 bases at V and 4 bases at J, with 18 bases between. The CDR3 nucleotides read TGCGCCAGCAGCTTGGGCCACAGGGACCGTAAAGCAGATACGCAGTATTTT. It is translated as CASSLGHRDRKADTQYF.

The table lists this clonotype with many counts. The chain couples TRBV7-9 to TRBJ1-1; no reliable D call. The V end lost 2 bases, the J end lost 1 base, and 8 bases lay between the germline ends. CDR1 SEHNR and CDR2 FQNEAQ come from the germline V gene (reference sequence). This CDR3 is 14 amino acids long. CDR3 nucleotide sequence: TGTGCCAGCAGCTTAAACGGCCGGAACACTGAAGCTTTCTTT. As protein: CASSLNGRNTEAFF.

The chain is built from TRBV15 and TRBJ1-4; D may be TRBD1 (6 bases). This CDR3 is 16 amino acids long. The V end lost 1 base, the J end lost 4 bases, and 13 bases lay between the germline ends. Germline V gene data show CDR1 as LNHNV and CDR2 as YYDKDF (reference sequence). CDR3 DNA: TGTGCCACCAGCAGAGTTTGGGGGCTCGGTAATGAAAAACTGTTTTTT. Translating gives CATSRVWGLGNEKLFF.

The chain is built from TRBV20-1 and TRBJ2-1; D is undetermined. Trimming took off 1 base at V and 2 bases at J, with 6 bases between the two ends. The CDR3 loop spans 13 amino acids. Looked up from germline, CDR1 is DFQATT and CDR2 is SNEGSKA (reference sequence). Here the CDR3 DNA reads TGCAGTGCTAGAGGTAGGGCCTACAATGAGCAGTTCTTC. Translating it yields CSARGRAYNEQFF.

CDR3 amino acids: CASSLNQSPPYNEQFF. CDR3 bases: TGTGCCAGCAGCTTAAATCAATCTCCCCCTTACAATGAGCAGTTCTTC. The chain joins TRBV7-3 to TRBJ2-1; no firm D call. The CDR3 has 16 residues. V was cut by 1 base and J by 4 bases, with 14 bases left in between. Germline CDR1 SGHTA, CDR2 FQGTGA. Combining the CDR3 with reference TRBV7-3 and TRBJ2-1 gives the whole variable domain GAGVSQTPSNKVTEKGKYVELRCDPISGHTALYWYRQSLGQGPEFLIYFQGTGAADDSGLPNDRFFAVRPEGSVSTLKIQRTERGDSAVYLCASSLNQSPPYNEQFFGPGTRLTVL.

This clonotype was seen at least ten times. The chain recombines TRBV18 with TRBJ1-2; 8 nucleotides agree with TRBD1. In germline, CDR1 is KGHSH, CDR2 LQKENI. This CDR3 is built from 14 residues. V was clipped by 2 bases and J by 3 bases; unmatched bases: 2. CDR3 loop: CASSPDRGYYGYTF. The CDR3 region has the DNA TGTGCCAGCTCACCAGACAGGGGTTACTATGGCTACACCTTC.

The chain carries TRBV5-1 and TRBJ1-4; TRBD1 matches at 9 bases. CDR1 is SGHRS and CDR2 is YFSETQ in the germline V gene. This CDR3 region has 14 residues. V lost 0 bases and J lost 7; bases outside the gene matches: 1. This chain's CDR3 is CASSLADRGEKLFF. CDR3 coding DNA: TGCGCCAGCAGCTTGGCGGACAGGGGTGAAAAACTGTTTTTT.